This T cell receptor beta chain was documented in a study of blood T cell repertoires in COVID-19. Study-wide background: Both acute and convalescent COVID-19 samples were obtained from the United States, Italy and Spain. T cells, B-cell-depleted T cells, or PBMCs supplied cDNA or gDNA.

Per germline, CDR1 SGDLS and CDR2 YYNGEE. The junction had 12 bases not matched to a gene; V was cut back by 2 bases and J by 5 bases. The CDR3 consists of 17 residues. In the study's own analysis: Using reference gene primer amplification, nucleated cell counts were estimated. Some clones are missing from TCRdb's copy, which holds only in-frame ones; the method was immunoSEQ multiplex PCR. V and J calls and clone size come straight from that table; D and trimming were deduced from the DNA. The data hold roughly 190,000 clones, with 75% to 90% observed a single time. This TCR derives from a man in his 60s with acute or convalescent COVID-19. Sample: peripheral blood. The chain employs TRBV9 and TRBJ2-1; 8 bases map to TRBD2. This CDR3 is CASSVDTIAGLHNEQFF. CDR3 nucleotide sequence: TGTGCCAGCAGCGTCGATACCATAGCGGGGCTACACAATGAGCAGTTCTTC. Complete variable domain (other parts from reference TRBV9 and TRBJ2-1): DSGVTQTPKHLITATGQRVTLRCSPRSGDLSVYWYQQSLDQGLQFLIQYYNGEERAKGNILERFSAQQFPDLHSELNLSSLELGDSALYFCASSVDTIAGLHNEQFFGPGTRLTVL.